This T cell receptor (beta chain) was sequenced in a study of T cell changes during pregnancy in multiple sclerosis. The repertoire was sequenced with immunoSEQ multiplex PCR; TCRdb's copy has only in-frame clones and lacks some. The table lists more than 35,000 clones, about 91% of them singletons. The ends lost 8 bases at V and 5 bases at J; junction bases unmatched: 11. Germline CDR1 LNHDA, CDR2 SQIVND (reference sequence). The CDR3 spans 15 residues. This chain joins TRBV19 and TRBJ1-4; 7 nucleotides align to TRBD1. The origin of this receptor is a female donor in good health, enrolled as a control in a pregnancy study. The sample consisted of CD4+ T cells from peripheral blood mononuclear cells, taken in the third trimester of pregnancy. The CDR3 coding sequence is TGTGCCAGTCTCCCCTCAGGGGGACAGAATGAAAAACTGTTTTTT. As protein: CASLPSGGQNEKLFF.